This T cell receptor (beta chain) was retrieved from a study of shared clonotypes between healthy human individuals. Overall study findings and caveats: Larger richness was generally estimated for naive than memory subsets. Sample collection involved blood only; tissue repertoires are likely different.

Some clones are missing from TCRdb's copy, which holds only in-frame ones; the method was immunoSEQ multiplex PCR. Of over 750,000 clones listed, 90% to 97% are singletons. Remarks on this clone: Its antigen is undetermined. This specimen includes other DNA sequences encoding the same CDR3.

CDR1 and CDR2 (germline): MGHDK, SYGVNS. The CDR3 runs to 11 residues. V was pared by 5 bases and J by 5 bases, with 0 bases of the junction left unmatched. Naive-designated CD8 cells lacked CD45RO, were positively enriched for CCR7, and omitted terminally differentiated effector memory CD45RA+ cells. The material sequenced was naive CD8+ T cells sorted from blood. J is TRBJ2-7 and V is TRBV25-1; 7 bases line up with TRBD1. This TCR was recovered from a man aged 25-40 years in good health. Written as DNA, the CDR3 is TGTGCCAGCAGTACAGGGGACGAGCAGTACTTC. Its translation: CASSTGDEQYF.